This T cell receptor beta chain was observed in a study of cytomegalovirus exposure and HLA in healthy donors. This CDR3 spans 15 amino acids. CDR1 and CDR2 (germline): SGHRS, YFSETQ. V lost 2 bases, J lost 1 base, and 13 bases lay in between. In the case of this clone: Its target is not known.

Study outcomes and limitations: Indistinguishable V segments, including TRBV6-2 and TRBV6-3, were excluded.

This PCR relied on a set of 60 Vbeta primers and 13 Jbeta primers. Sequencing used immunoSEQ multiplex PCR; TCRdb keeps in-frame clones, though not all of them. Recorded for this sample: 75,000 to 90,000 clones. Sequencing was done on a sample of PBMCs. The chain combines TRBV5-1 with TRBJ2-7; no clear D gene. This clonotype originated in a woman aged 55-75 years in good health and CMV-seronegative. CDR3 in amino acids: CASSFESPSSYEQYF. CDR3 bases: TGCGCCAGCAGCTTCGAGAGTCCCTCGTCCTACGAGCAGTACTTC.